This TCR beta chain emerged from a study of long-term antiretroviral therapy in people with HIV. At least two post-ART and at least one pre-ART PBMC sample were available for each donor. It was version v3.0 of the immunoSEQ assay that was run at survey level. TCRdb's table, derived via immunoSEQ multiplex PCR, lists solely in-frame clones and lacks some. This sample yields over 25,000 clones, of which 94% are seen a single time; roughly 2.5% belongs to the top ten. CDR1 is SGHTA and CDR2 is FQGNSA in the germline V gene. Trimming removed 5 bases from V and 4 bases from J, with 14 bases in between. This CDR3 comprises 14 residues.

The chain has TRBV7-2 and TRBJ1-2; possibly TRBD1 for D (5 bases). The sample here was unsorted PBMCs, taken 7.4 years after starting antiretroviral therapy. The source of this sequence is a man aged 50 or older with HIV. The CDR3 DNA follows: TGTGCCAGCAGCCCAGGCGGAGGGACCTATGGCTACACCTTC. This translates into CASSPGGGTYGYTF.